These T cell receptor beta chains were read from a single sample in a study of cytomegalovirus exposure and HLA in healthy donors. Assay: immunoSEQ multiplex PCR; the TCRdb copy retains only in-frame clones and omits some. This table has some 170,000 clones, around nine tenths appearing once. The sequenced material came from PBMCs. These receptor sequences come from a man between 18 and 35 years old in good health and CMV-seropositive. Each CDR3 is given with its conserved first and last residue.

V: TRBV18; length: 14; J: TRBJ2-7; CDR3: CASSPRLERDEQYF
V: TRBV11-2; length: 14; J: TRBJ2-7; CDR3: CASSPDRNPLGQYF
V: TRBV20-1; length: 11; J: TRBJ2-1; CDR3: CSAHRAGEQFF
V: TRBV19; length: 12; J: TRBJ2-7; CDR3: CASSTGSYEQYF
V: TRBV4-3; length: 19; J: TRBJ2-2; CDR3: CASSQAVAGVGMDTGELFF
V: TRBV4-1; length: 20; J: TRBJ2-1; CDR3: CASSQRATRPGTSGLNEQFF
V: TRBV9; length: 15; J: TRBJ2-7; CDR3: CASSVDRDLSYEQYF
V: TRBV7-2; length: 13; J: TRBJ1-2; CDR3: CASSPGQHYGYTF
V: TRBV18; length: 14; J: TRBJ2-7; CDR3: CASSPTSGRVEQYF
V: TRBV7-3; length: 15; J: TRBJ1-1; CDR3: CASSLTQGSATEAFF
V: TRBV27; length: 12; J: TRBJ1-1; CDR3: CASIGRGTEAFF
V: TRBV7-9; length: 14; J: TRBJ1-1; CDR3: CASSLAWGGTEAFF
V: TRBV7-7; length: 15; J: TRBJ2-1; CDR3: CASSSREGGYNEQFF
V: TRBV30; length: 13; J: TRBJ2-2; CDR3: CAWSTRGTGELFF
V: TRBV9; length: 16; J: TRBJ2-1; CDR3: CASSPMGGGSYNEQFF
V: TRBV27; length: 17; J: TRBJ1-1; CDR3: CASSSSGQGWLNTEAFF
V: TRBV27; length: 15; J: TRBJ1-4; CDR3: CASSLSTGGFGKLFF
V: TRBV9; length: 15; J: TRBJ2-1; CDR3: CASSVEWGDRNEQFF
V: TRBV27; length: 18; J: TRBJ2-7; CDR3: CASSSIFLPSGPSYEQYF
V: TRBV28; length: 15; J: TRBJ2-3; CDR3: CASSRSAALTDTQYF
V: TRBV5-6; length: 18; J: TRBJ2-7; CDR3: CASSGLLAGGLGSYEQYF
V: TRBV5-1; length: 12; J: TRBJ2-1; CDR3: CASSNTGNEQFF
V: TRBV27; length: 14; J: TRBJ2-7; CDR3: CASSLEHSSYEQYF
V: TRBV28; length: 15; J: TRBJ2-2; CDR3: CASSQGIRGVGELFF
V: TRBV5-5; length: 15; J: TRBJ2-1; CDR3: CASSLMGLNYNEQFF
V: TRBV6-5; length: 15; J: TRBJ2-5; CDR3: CASSYVRGGEKTQYF
V: TRBV27; length: 14; J: TRBJ2-7; CDR3: CASSYRSRSYEQYF
V: TRBV7-2; length: 14; J: TRBJ2-7; CDR3: CASSLRAGLYEQYF
V: TRBV7-2; length: 16; J: TRBJ1-2; CDR3: CASSLAGGESNYGYTF
V: TRBV13; length: 17; J: TRBJ1-3; CDR3: CASSLGTGFYSGNTIYF
V: TRBV10-3; length: 16; J: TRBJ2-1; CDR3: CAISASAGAIYNEQFF
V: TRBV19; length: 15; J: TRBJ1-2; CDR3: CASSIVTGAGYGYTF
V: TRBV7-9; length: 16; J: TRBJ1-1; CDR3: CASSYKARASGTEAFF
V: TRBV28; length: 19; J: TRBJ2-3; CDR3: CASTLPGLAGGPSTDTQYF
V: TRBV18; length: 14; J: TRBJ1-2; CDR3: CASSPPTRGYGYTF